These 13 T cell receptor beta chains were sequenced from one sample in a study of T cell changes during pregnancy in multiple sclerosis. The table came from immunoSEQ multiplex PCR; TCRdb's copy has only in-frame clones and leaves some out. The table shows tens of thousands of clones, with more than 80% occurring only once. The source material was peripheral blood, sampled in the third trimester of pregnancy. Receptors were obtained from a female donor with multiple sclerosis, enrolled in a pregnancy study.

This clone was observed a single time. This rearrangement joins TRBV4-1 to TRBJ1-2, with D tentatively TRBD1 (6 bases). The length of the CDR3 is 16 residues. Trimming cost V 4 bases and J 8 bases, with 23 bases left between them. CDR1 and CDR2 from the germline V gene are MGHRA and YSYEKL. The CDR3 here is CASSPMGTGNKRGYTF. As DNA, the CDR3 is TGCGCCAGCAGCCCCATGGGTACAGGGAATAAGAGAGGCTACACCTTC.

The table lists this clone with a count of one. The rearrangement links TRBV6-1 to TRBJ1-5, with 7 bases lining up with TRBD1. The V gene end was trimmed by 1 base and the J gene end by 5 bases; junction bases not matched to a gene: 5. Per the germline V gene, CDR1 is MNHNS and CDR2 is SASEGT. CDR3 length equals 15 residues. CDR3 residues: CASSEGGTAHQPQHF. The CDR3 DNA reads as TGTGCCAGCAGTGAAGGCGGGACAGCTCATCAGCCCCAGCATTTT.

The chain recombines TRBV5-1 with TRBJ2-3; 8 nucleotides align to TRBD2. Per germline, CDR1 SGHRS and CDR2 YFSETQ. The CDR3 consists of 15 residues. V shed 0 bases, J shed 4 bases, and the junction held 4 bases outside the gene matches. The CDR3 DNA follows: TGCGCCAGCAGCTTGGGACTAGCGATGGCAGATACGCAGTATTTT. Its protein is CASSLGLAMADTQYF.

This chain joins TRBV7-9 and TRBJ2-5; TRBD2 is a possible D gene (7 bases). Germline CDR1 is SEHNR and CDR2 is FQNEAQ (reference sequence). This CDR3 is built from 15 residues. Trimming took 5 bases from V and 5 from J, leaving 18 bases between them. For the CDR3, the DNA is TGTGCCAGCAGCAACGCCGGGGGGCCGGACGAGACCCAGTACTTC. Protein sequence: CASSNAGGPDETQYF.

V is TRBV19 and J is TRBJ2-7; 7 nucleotides agree with TRBD2. The V and J ends lost 3 bases and 7 bases, in that order; junction bases with no gene match: 6. CDR3 size: 13 residues. Germline loops: CDR1 LNHDA, CDR2 SQIVND (reference sequence). Here the CDR3 DNA reads TGTGCCAGTAGTATGTACACAGCGGGAGAGCAGTACTTC. This encodes CASSMYTAGEQYF.

Here the CDR3 DNA reads TGTGCCAGCAGCGGTCGACTAGCGGGAGGCATCTCCTACAATGAGCAGTTCTTC. Translating it yields CASSGRLAGGISYNEQFF. V and J are TRBV9 and TRBJ2-1; 13 bases line up with TRBD2. The V gene end was trimmed by 3 bases and the J gene end by 0 bases; junction bases not matched to a gene: 6. The CDR3 extends over 18 amino acids. The germline gives CDR1 SGDLS, CDR2 YYNGEE.

The rearrangement links TRBV10-1 to TRBJ2-3; TRBD2 matches 13 bases. Germline-derived CDR1 and CDR2 are WNHNN and SYGVQD (reference sequence). The CDR3 is made up of 16 amino acids. Trimming removed 4 bases from V and 5 bases from J; junction bases left unmatched: 6. In DNA, the CDR3 is TGCGCCAGCAGTGGGCGACTAGCGGGAGGCGAAGATACGCAGTATTTT. Amino acid sequence: CASSGRLAGGEDTQYF.

This chain connects TRBV7-9 to TRBJ1-5, with a weak D call TRBD1 (5 bases). The V and J ends lost 1 base and 2 bases respectively, with 15 bases between them. The germline gives CDR1 SEHNR, CDR2 FQNEAQ (reference sequence). CDR3 length: 17 residues. CDR3 coding DNA: TGTGCCAGCAGCTTAGAAGTAGGCGGACACCGCAATCAGCCCCAGCATTTT. It translates to CASSLEVGGHRNQPQHF.

The chain is built from TRBV11-3 and TRBJ2-2, with D possibly matching TRBD1 (5 bases). V shed 2 bases and J shed 0 bases, with 10 bases lying between them. CDR1 is SGHNT, CDR2 YENEEA, per germline. The CDR3 runs 16 residues. The CDR3 spells CASSLRGGANTGELFF. The DNA of the CDR3 is TGTGCCAGCAGCTTAAGGGGCGGAGCGAACACCGGGGAGCTGTTTTTT.

This chain connects TRBV10-2 to TRBJ1-5, with TRBD1 as a possible D gene (6 bases). Per germline, CDR1 WSHSY and CDR2 SAAADI. V gave up 3 bases and J gave up 7 bases, with 13 bases separating them. This CDR3 is built from 14 residues. The CDR3 nucleotides read TGCGCCAGCAGTGAAGGGGTAGGGGGACAGCCCCAGCATTTT. It codes for CASSEGVGGQPQHF.

The chain links TRBV25-1 to TRBJ2-1; D might be TRBD2 (6 bases). V was pared by 8 bases and J by 4 bases, with 15 bases between. The CDR3 has 14 residues. The germline gives CDR1 MGHDK, CDR2 SYGVNS. The CDR3 is CASSRLDLYNEQFF. DNA for the CDR3: TGTGCCAGCTCAAGACTAGATCTTTACAATGAGCAGTTCTTC.

This chain connects TRBV28 to TRBJ2-3; D is perhaps TRBD2 (5 bases). V dropped 1 base and J dropped 5 bases, with 10 bases sitting between them. Looked up from germline, CDR1 is MDHEN and CDR2 is SYDVKM. The CDR3 covers 14 residues. The CDR3 DNA is TGTGCCAGCAGTTTATCACCCGAGGGAGATACGCAGTATTTT. Its protein product is CASSLSPEGDTQYF.

The J gene is TRBJ2-3, the V gene TRBV19; TRBD2 aligns across 7 bases. Trimming took 5 bases from V and 2 from J; bases not matched to a gene: 16. The CDR3 has 18 residues. Germline CDR1 LNHDA, CDR2 SQIVND (reference sequence). The CDR3 DNA is TGTGCCAGTAGTCCCCCTTTGCTTCTGGGACTACCCACAGATACGCAGTATTTT. Amino acid sequence: CASSPPLLLGLPTDTQYF.